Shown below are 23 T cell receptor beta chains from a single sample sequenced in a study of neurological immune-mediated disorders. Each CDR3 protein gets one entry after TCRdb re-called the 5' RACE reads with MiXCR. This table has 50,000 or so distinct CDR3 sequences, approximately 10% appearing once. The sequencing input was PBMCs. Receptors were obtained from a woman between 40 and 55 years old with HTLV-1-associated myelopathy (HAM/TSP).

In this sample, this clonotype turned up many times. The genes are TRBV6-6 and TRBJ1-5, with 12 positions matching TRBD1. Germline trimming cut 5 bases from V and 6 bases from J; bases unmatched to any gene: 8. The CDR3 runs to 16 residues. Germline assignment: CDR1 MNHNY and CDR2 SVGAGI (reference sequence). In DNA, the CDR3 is TGTGCCAGCAGTCCACCGGGACAGGGGGCGAGTCAGCCCCAGCATTTT. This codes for CASSPPGQGASQPQHF.

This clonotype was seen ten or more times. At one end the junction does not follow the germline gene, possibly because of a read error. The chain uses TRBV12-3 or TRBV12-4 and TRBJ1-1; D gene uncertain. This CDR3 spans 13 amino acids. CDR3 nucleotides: TGTGCCAGCAGTTTTTTCCCGAACGCTGAAGCTTTCTTT. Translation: CASSFFPNAEAFF.

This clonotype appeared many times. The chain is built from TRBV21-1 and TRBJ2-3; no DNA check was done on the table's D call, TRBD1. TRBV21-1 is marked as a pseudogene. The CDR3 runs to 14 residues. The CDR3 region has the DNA TGTGCCAGCAGCAGGACAGGGAGCGCAGATACGCAGTATTTT. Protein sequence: CASSRTGSADTQYF.

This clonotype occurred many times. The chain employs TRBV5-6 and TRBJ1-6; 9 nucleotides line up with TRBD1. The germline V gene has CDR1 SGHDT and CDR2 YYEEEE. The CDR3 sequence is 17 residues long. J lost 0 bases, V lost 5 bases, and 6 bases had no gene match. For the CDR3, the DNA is TGTGCCAGCAGTTACAGGGGGCTGGGCTCCTATAATTCACCCCTCCACTTT. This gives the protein CASSYRGLGSYNSPLHF.

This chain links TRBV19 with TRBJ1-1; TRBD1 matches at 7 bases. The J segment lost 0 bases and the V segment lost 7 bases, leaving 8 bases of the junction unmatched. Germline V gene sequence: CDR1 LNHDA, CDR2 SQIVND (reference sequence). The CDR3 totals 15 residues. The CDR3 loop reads CASTSGQWMNTEAFF. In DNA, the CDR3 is TGTGCCAGTACCTCGGGACAGTGGATGAACACTGAAGCTTTCTTT.

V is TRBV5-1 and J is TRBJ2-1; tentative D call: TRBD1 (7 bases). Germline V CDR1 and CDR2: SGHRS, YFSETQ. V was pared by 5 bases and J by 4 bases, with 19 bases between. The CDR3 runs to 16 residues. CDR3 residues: CASRPSAGQLYNEQFF. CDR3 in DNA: TGCGCCAGCAGGCCAAGTGCGGGACAGCTTTACAATGAGCAGTTCTTC.

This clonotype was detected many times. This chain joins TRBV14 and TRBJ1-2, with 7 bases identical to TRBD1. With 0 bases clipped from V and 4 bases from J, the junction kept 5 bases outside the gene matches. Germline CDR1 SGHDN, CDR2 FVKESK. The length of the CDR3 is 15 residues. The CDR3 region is CASSQDAGGIYGYTF. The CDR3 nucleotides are TGTGCCAGCAGCCAAGACGCAGGGGGTATCTATGGCTACACCTTC.

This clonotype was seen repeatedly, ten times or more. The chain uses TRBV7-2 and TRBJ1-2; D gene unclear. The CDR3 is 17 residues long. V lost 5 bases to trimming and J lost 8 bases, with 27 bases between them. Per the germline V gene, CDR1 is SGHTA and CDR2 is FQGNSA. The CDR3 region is CASSARGNSLKVGGYTF. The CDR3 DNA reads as TGTGCCAGCAGCGCCCGAGGGAACAGCCTAAAGGTGGGGGGCTACACCTTC.

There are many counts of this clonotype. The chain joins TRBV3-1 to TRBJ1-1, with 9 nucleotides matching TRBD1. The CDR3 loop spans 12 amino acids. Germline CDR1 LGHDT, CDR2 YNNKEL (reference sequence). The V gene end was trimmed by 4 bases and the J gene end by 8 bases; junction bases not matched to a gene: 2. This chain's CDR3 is CASSPGQGEAFF. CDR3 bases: TGTGCCAGCAGCCCGGGACAGGGCGAAGCTTTCTTT.

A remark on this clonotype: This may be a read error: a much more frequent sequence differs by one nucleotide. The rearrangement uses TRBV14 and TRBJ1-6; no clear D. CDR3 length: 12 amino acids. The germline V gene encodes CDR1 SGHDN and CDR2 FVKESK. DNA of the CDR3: TGTGCCAGCAGCCTTCTCAATTCACCCCTCAACTTT. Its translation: CASSLLNSPLNF.

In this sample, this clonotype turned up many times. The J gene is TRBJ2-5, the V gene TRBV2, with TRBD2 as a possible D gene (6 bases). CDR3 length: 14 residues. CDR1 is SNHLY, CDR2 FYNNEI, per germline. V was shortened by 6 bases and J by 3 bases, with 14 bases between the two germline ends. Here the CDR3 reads CASRRAGNKETQYF. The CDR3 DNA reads TGTGCCAGCAGGCGGGCGGGAAATAAAGAGACCCAGTACTTC.

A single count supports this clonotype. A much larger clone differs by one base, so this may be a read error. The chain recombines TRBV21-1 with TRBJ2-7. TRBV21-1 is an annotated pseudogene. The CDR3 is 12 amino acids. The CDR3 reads CASSGIPYEQYF. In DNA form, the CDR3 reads TGTGCCAGCAGCGGGATCCCTTACGAGCAGTACTTC.

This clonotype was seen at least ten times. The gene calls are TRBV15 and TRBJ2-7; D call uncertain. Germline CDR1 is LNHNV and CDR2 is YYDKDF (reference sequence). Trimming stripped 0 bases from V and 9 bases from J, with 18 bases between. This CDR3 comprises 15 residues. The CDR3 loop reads CATSRDGPPLTGQYF. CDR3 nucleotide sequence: TGTGCCACCAGCAGAGATGGGCCACCTCTAACTGGGCAGTACTTC.

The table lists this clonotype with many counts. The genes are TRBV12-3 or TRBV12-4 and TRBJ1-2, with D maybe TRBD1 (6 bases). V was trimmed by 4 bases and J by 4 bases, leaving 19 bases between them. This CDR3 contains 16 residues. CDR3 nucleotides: TGTGCCAGCAGTTCCCATAACACCGACAGGTTCTATGGCTACACCTTC. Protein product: CASSSHNTDRFYGYTF.

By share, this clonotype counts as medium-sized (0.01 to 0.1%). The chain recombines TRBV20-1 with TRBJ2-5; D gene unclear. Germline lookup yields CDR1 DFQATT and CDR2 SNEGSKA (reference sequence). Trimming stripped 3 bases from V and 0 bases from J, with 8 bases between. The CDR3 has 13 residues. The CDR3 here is CSASSGNQETQYF. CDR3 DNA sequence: TGCAGTGCTAGTTCAGGAAACCAAGAGACCCAGTACTTC.

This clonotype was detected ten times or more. The CDR3 DNA reads as TGCGCCAGCAGGCTGAGCCTAGGGTACGAGCAGTACTTC. The encoded protein is CASRLSLGYEQYF. The chain couples TRBV5-1 to TRBJ2-7; no definite D call. Germline V gene lookup returns CDR1 SGHRS and CDR2 YFSETQ. V shed 5 bases and J shed 4 bases, with 13 bases lying between them. This CDR3 comprises 13 residues. Supplemented by reference TRBV5-1 and TRBJ2-7, the full variable domain reads KAGVTQTPRYLIKTRGQQVTLSCSPISGHRSVSWYQQTPGQGLQFLFEYFSETQRNKGNFPGRFSGRQFSNSRSEMNVSTLELGDSALYLCASRLSLGYEQYFGPGTRLTVT.

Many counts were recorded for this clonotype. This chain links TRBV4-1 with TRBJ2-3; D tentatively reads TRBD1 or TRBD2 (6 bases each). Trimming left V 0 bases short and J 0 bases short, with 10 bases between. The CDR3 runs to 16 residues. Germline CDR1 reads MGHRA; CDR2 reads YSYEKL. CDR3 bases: TGCGCCAGCAGCCAAGAAGGGGGGCTAAGCACAGATACGCAGTATTTT. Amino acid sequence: CASSQEGGLSTDTQYF.

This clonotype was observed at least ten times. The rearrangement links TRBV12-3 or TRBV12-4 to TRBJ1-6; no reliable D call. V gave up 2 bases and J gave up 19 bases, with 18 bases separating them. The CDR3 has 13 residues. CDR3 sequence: CASSLIPSEGPHF. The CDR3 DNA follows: TGTGCCAGCAGTTTAATACCGAGTGAAGGGCCTCACTTT.

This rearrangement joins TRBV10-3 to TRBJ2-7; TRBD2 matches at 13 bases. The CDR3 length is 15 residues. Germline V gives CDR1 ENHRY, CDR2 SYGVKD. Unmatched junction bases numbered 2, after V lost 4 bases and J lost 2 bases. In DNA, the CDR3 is TGTGCCATCAGTGGACTAGCGGGGGGCACCTACGAGCAGTACTTC. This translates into CAISGLAGGTYEQYF.

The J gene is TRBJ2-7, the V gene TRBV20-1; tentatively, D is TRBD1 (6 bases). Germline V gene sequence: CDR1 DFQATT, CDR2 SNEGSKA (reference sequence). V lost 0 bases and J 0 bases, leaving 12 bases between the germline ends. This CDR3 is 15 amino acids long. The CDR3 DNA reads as TGCAGTGCTAGAGAACAGGGAATGCGCTCCTACGAGCAGTACTTC. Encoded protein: CSAREQGMRSYEQYF.

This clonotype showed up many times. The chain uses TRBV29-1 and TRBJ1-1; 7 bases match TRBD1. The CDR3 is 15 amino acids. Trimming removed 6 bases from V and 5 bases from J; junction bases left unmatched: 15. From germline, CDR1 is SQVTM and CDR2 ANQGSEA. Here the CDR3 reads CSVEPEGASETEAFF. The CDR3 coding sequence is TGCAGCGTCGAACCAGAGGGGGCCTCGGAAACTGAAGCTTTCTTT.

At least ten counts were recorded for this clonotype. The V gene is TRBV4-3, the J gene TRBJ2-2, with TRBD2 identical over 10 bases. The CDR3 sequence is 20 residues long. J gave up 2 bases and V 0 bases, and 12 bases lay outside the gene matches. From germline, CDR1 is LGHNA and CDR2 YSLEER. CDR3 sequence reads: CASSQDFRSSGGRNTGELFF. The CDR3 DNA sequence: TGCGCCAGCAGCCAAGATTTTCGGTCTAGCGGGGGTCGCAACACCGGGGAGCTGTTTTTT.

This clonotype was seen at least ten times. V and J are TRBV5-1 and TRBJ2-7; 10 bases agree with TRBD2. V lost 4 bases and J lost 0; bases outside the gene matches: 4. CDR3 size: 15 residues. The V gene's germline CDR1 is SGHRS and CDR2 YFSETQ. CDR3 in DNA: TGCGCCAGCAGCCCAGCGGGGGGGAGCTCCTACGAGCAGTACTTC. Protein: CASSPAGGSSYEQYF.